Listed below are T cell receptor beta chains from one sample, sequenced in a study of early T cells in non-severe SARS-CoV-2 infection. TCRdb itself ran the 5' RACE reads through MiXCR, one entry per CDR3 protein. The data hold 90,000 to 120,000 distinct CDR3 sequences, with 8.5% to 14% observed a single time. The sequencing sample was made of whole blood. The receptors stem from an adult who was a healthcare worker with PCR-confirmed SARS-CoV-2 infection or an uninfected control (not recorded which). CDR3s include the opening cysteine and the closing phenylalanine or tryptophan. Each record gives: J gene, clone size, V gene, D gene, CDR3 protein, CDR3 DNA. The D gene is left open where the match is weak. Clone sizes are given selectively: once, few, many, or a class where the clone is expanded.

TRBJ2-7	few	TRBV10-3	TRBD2	CAITPGGLATYEQYF	TGTGCCATCACTCCAGGGGGACTAGCGACGTACGAGCAGTACTTC
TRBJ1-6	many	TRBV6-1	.	CATAERYSPLHF	TGTGCCACGGCGGAGAGGTACTCACCCCTCCACTTT
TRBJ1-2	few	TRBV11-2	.	CASSFSWDGYTF	TGTGCCAGCAGCTTTTCGTGGGATGGCTACACCTTC
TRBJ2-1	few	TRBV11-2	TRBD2	CASSPGGTSYRWDEQFF	TGTGCCAGCAGCCCAGGAGGGACTAGCTATCGGTGGGATGAGCAGTTCTTC
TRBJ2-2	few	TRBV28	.	CASSLWKSANTGELFF	TGTGCCAGCAGTTTGTGGAAGTCGGCTAACACCGGGGAGCTGTTTTTT
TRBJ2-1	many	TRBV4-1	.	CASSQAWDLSRNEQFF	TGCGCCAGCAGCCAAGCCTGGGACTTGTCTAGGAATGAGCAGTTCTTC
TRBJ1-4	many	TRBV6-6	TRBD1	CASSPKGGAEEKLFF	TGTGCCAGCAGTCCAAAAGGGGGCGCGGAGGAAAAACTGTTTTTT
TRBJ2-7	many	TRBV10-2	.	CASSEYRMGYEQYF	TGCGCCAGCAGTGAATACAGAATGGGGTACGAGCAGTACTTC
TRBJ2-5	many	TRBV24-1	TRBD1	CATSDIGQGGTQYF	TGTGCCACCAGTGATATCGGACAGGGTGGGACCCAGTACTTC
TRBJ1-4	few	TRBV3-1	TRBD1	CASSRTDRGTEKLFF	TGTGCCAGCAGCCGGACAGACAGGGGTACTGAAAAACTGTTTTTT
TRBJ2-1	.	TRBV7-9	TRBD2	CASSLGTSGFNEQFF	TGTGCCAGCAGTCTCGGGACTAGCGGGTTTAATGAGCAGTTCTTC
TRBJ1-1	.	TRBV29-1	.	CSVDWAGVNTEAFF	TGCAGCGTTGACTGGGCAGGGGTGAACACTGAAGCTTTCTTT
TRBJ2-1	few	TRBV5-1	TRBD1	CASSLAGQVYSYNEQFF	TGCGCCAGCAGCTTGGCGGGACAGGTCTATTCCTACAATGAGCAGTTCTTC